The T cell receptor (beta chain) described here comes from a study of T cell changes during pregnancy in multiple sclerosis. This CDR3 contains 14 residues. V gave up 6 bases and J gave up 0 bases, with 11 bases separating them. Germline CDR1 and CDR2: GTSNPN and SVGIG (reference sequence). Generated by immunoSEQ multiplex PCR, the TCRdb table keeps only in-frame clones and is missing some. Of fewer than 25,000 clones detected, around 89% appear once; the ten largest clones hold roughly 6.9%. Source: CD8+ T cells from peripheral blood mononuclear cells, taken in the first trimester of pregnancy. This receptor was taken from a female donor with multiple sclerosis, enrolled in a pregnancy study. This chain links TRBV30 with TRBJ1-4; D not certain. The CDR3 coding sequence is TGTGCCTGTTCTAAGCTTGCAACTAATGAAAAACTGTTTTTT. It specifies CACSKLATNEKLFF.